This TCR beta chain was profiled in a study of cytomegalovirus exposure and HLA in healthy donors. Study-level results: Overall, approximately 150 TCR beta chains were annotated as cytomegalovirus-associated.

Germline-derived CDR1 and CDR2 are WNHNN and SYGVQD (reference sequence). CDR3 length: 13 amino acids. Trimming pared 5 bases from V and 4 bases from J, leaving 11 bases between. Vbeta (60) and Jbeta (13) primers were used in the PCR. Some clones are missing from TCRdb's copy, which holds only in-frame ones; the method was immunoSEQ multiplex PCR. The table records a few hundred thousand clones, 75% to 85% of them present only once. Comment on this clone: Its matching antigen is unknown.

This sequence was found in a girl aged 2 to 9 in good health and CMV-seronegative. The sequenced sample consisted of PBMCs. This chain links TRBV10-1 with TRBJ1-2, with unresolved D. The CDR3, as DNA: TGCGCCAGCAGTAATTTCCGCGGCTATGGCTACACCTTC. As protein: CASSNFRGYGYTF.